These 23 T cell receptor beta chains were sequenced from one sample in a study of cytomegalovirus exposure and HLA in healthy donors. The PCR made use of 60 Vbeta and 13 Jbeta primers. The protocol was immunoSEQ multiplex PCR, while the TCRdb copy is restricted to in-frame clones and leaves out a portion. Here the sample spans about 130,000 clones, approximately 81% being singletons. Material for sequencing was PBMCs. The receptors were gathered from a man younger than 35 in good health and CMV-seropositive.

The chain is built from TRBV5-5 and TRBJ1-1; D gene uncertain. Germline V gene lookup returns CDR1 SGHKS and CDR2 YYEKEE (reference sequence). The CDR3 is 14 residues long. Trimming pared 0 bases from V and 0 bases from J, leaving 6 bases between. CDR3 nucleotides: TGTGCCAGCAGCTTGGGCAGCGTGAACACTGAAGCTTTCTTT. It encodes CASSLGSVNTEAFF.

This clone was detected only a few times. The chain recombines TRBV12-5 with TRBJ1-2; no clear D gene. Trimming cost V 0 bases and J 3 bases, with 11 bases left between them. The germline V gene has CDR1 LGHNT and CDR2 FRNRAP. There are 15 residues in the CDR3. CDR3 in amino acids: CASGLVGSHYYGYTF. CDR3 in DNA: TGTGCTAGTGGTTTGGTCGGGTCTCACTACTATGGCTACACCTTC. Filled out from reference TRBV12-5 and TRBJ1-2, the complete variable domain reads DARVTQTPRHKVTEMGQEVTMRCQPILGHNTVFWYRQTMMQGLELLAYFRNRAPLDDSGMPKDRFSAEMPDATLATLKIQPSEPRDSAVYFCASGLVGSHYYGYTFGSGTRLTVV.

The rearrangement uses TRBV19 and TRBJ2-2, with 8 bases lining up with TRBD1. This CDR3 is built from 16 residues. V lost 3 bases, J lost 6 bases, and 9 bases stayed unmatched. The germline V gene encodes CDR1 LNHDA and CDR2 SQIVND (reference sequence). In DNA, the CDR3 is TGTGCCAGTAGTATCCCCAGGGGGCCCGTCTCCGGGGAGCTGTTTTTT. The encoded protein is CASSIPRGPVSGELFF. Looking up the rest from reference TRBV19 and TRBJ2-2 gives the full variable domain: DGGITQSPKYLFRKEGQNVTLSCEQNLNHDAMYWYRQDPGQGLRLIYYSQIVNDFQKGDIAEGYSVSREKKESFPLTVTSAQKNPTAFYLCASSIPRGPVSGELFFGEGSRLTVL.

The chain has TRBV7-2 and TRBJ1-2; the match to TRBD1 covers 7 bases. The V gene end was trimmed by 5 bases and the J gene end by 7 bases; junction bases not matched to a gene: 13. The CDR3 sequence is 15 residues long. The germline gives CDR1 SGHTA, CDR2 FQGNSA. The CDR3 here is CASSQPDRIYRGYTF. In DNA, the CDR3 is TGTGCCAGCAGCCAGCCGGACAGGATATATCGTGGCTACACCTTC.

The CDR3: CASSVEQVNTEAFF. CDR3 coding DNA: TGTGCCAGCAGTGTTGAACAGGTGAACACTGAAGCTTTCTTT. The gene calls are TRBV6-1 and TRBJ1-1, with a possible D match to TRBD1 (5 bases). The CDR3 runs to 14 residues. The germline V and J ends were trimmed by 4 bases and 0 bases, with 9 bases remaining between them. CDR1 MNHNS and CDR2 SASEGT come from the germline V gene.

This chain links TRBV6-5 with TRBJ2-7, with TRBD2 identical over 13 bases. CDR1 is MNHEY, CDR2 SVGAGI, per germline. The CDR3 loop spans 15 amino acids. With V trimmed by 8 bases and J by 4 bases, 8 bases remained unmatched. CDR3 DNA sequence: TGTGCCAGCGGGACTAGCGGGATTACTAGGTACGAGCAGTACTTC. Translated, it gives CASGTSGITRYEQYF.

The chain couples TRBV9 to TRBJ2-1; 7 bases line up with TRBD1. Germline V CDR1 and CDR2: SGDLS, YYNGEE. Germline trimming cut 0 bases from V and 4 bases from J; bases unmatched to any gene: 4. This CDR3 has 15 residues. CDR3 sequence reads: CASSVEGTDYNEQFF. The CDR3 DNA follows: TGTGCCAGCAGCGTAGAAGGGACAGATTACAATGAGCAGTTCTTC.

The chain employs TRBV6-4 and TRBJ2-3; D gene ambiguous. The germline V gene encodes CDR1 MRHNA and CDR2 SNTAGT. The CDR3 runs 17 residues. Trimming removed 0 bases at V and 4 bases at J, with 17 bases between. CDR3 DNA: TGTGCCAGCAGTGACTCCCCCCCACGCTGGCTTCCAGATACGCAGTATTTT. It codes for CASSDSPPRWLPDTQYF.

This chain connects TRBV30 to TRBJ2-2; weak D call: TRBD2 (6 bases). V gave up 3 bases and J gave up 4 bases, with 15 bases separating them. Germline V lookup: CDR1 GTSNPN, CDR2 SVGIG (reference sequence). This CDR3 comprises 15 residues. CDR3 sequence: CAWRLGGLVTGELFF. DNA for the CDR3: TGTGCCTGGAGGCTTGGAGGGCTAGTCACCGGGGAGCTGTTTTTT.

V gene TRBV11-2 combines with J gene TRBJ2-1; perhaps TRBD2 as D (5 bases). V was shortened by 2 bases and J by 2 bases, with 10 bases between the two germline ends. Germline CDR1 SGHAT, CDR2 FQNNGV. The CDR3 runs to 15 residues. CDR3 nucleotides: TGTGCCAGCAGCTTAAGTCTGGGAGCCTACAATGAGCAGTTCTTC. Residues: CASSLSLGAYNEQFF.

The chain joins TRBV6-5 to TRBJ2-2; D gene unclear. The V gene lost 4 bases and the J gene lost 8 bases, with 20 bases spanning the gap. Germline V CDR1 and CDR2: MNHEY, SVGAGI. The CDR3 is 16 amino acids. The CDR3, as DNA: TGTGCCAGCAGTTGGCGGAACGATCTACTTAGTGGGGAGCTGTTTTTT. It translates to CASSWRNDLLSGELFF.

V usage is TRBV10-3 and J usage is TRBJ1-2, with D unresolved. The CDR3 runs 14 residues. The V end was cut by 0 bases, the J end by 3 bases, with 8 bases between. Germline V gene lookup returns CDR1 ENHRY and CDR2 SYGVKD. CDR3 amino acids: CAISESALYYGYTF. CDR3 coding DNA: TGTGCCATCAGTGAGTCTGCACTTTACTATGGCTACACCTTC.

The chain links TRBV6-5 to TRBJ2-2; D gene uncertain. Trimming removed 7 bases from V and 4 bases from J, with 10 bases in between. CDR1 is MNHEY, CDR2 SVGAGI, per germline. The CDR3 has 13 amino acids. Here the CDR3 DNA reads TGTGCCAGCACACCGCGAGCCACCGGGGAGCTGTTTTTT. Translating it yields CASTPRATGELFF.

This clone was counted a single time. This chain joins TRBV7-8 and TRBJ1-1, with TRBD1 matching over 9 bases. The CDR3 extends over 15 amino acids. Germline CDR1 SGHVS, CDR2 FQNEAQ. The trim removed 0 bases at V and 5 bases at J, leaving 4 bases unmatched. CDR3 protein: CASSLADRGDTEAFF. CDR3 DNA: TGTGCCAGCAGCTTAGCGGACAGGGGAGATACTGAAGCTTTCTTT.

V gene TRBV5-1 combines with J gene TRBJ1-1; tentatively, D is TRBD1 (5 bases). This CDR3 region has 16 residues. The germline CDR1 and CDR2 sequences are SGHRS and YFSETQ. Trimming left V 0 bases short and J 1 base short, with 13 bases between. In nucleotides, the CDR3 is TGCGCCAGCAGCTTGGCTCCAGGGAGGGGGAACACTGAAGCTTTCTTT. It specifies CASSLAPGRGNTEAFF.

The V and J genes are TRBV5-1 and TRBJ1-5; 9 nucleotides line up with TRBD1. The germline CDR1 and CDR2 sequences are SGHRS and YFSETQ. The CDR3 has 15 residues. V lost 3 bases and J lost 4; bases outside the gene matches: 5. CDR3 in DNA: TGCGCCAGCAGCTGGACGACAGGGGGTAATCAGCCCCAGCATTTT. It translates to CASSWTTGGNQPQHF.

The chain joins TRBV5-4 to TRBJ1-2; 8 bases fit TRBD1. The length of the CDR3 is 13 residues. The V and J ends lost 4 bases and 5 bases, in that order; junction bases with no gene match: 4. CDR1 SGHNT and CDR2 YYREEE come from the germline V gene (reference sequence). The DNA of the CDR3 is TGTGCCAGCAGCAAAAGACAGGGGTATGGCTACACCTTC. Residues: CASSKRQGYGYTF. Looking up the rest from reference TRBV5-4 and TRBJ1-2 gives the full variable domain: ETGVTQSPTHLIKTRGQQVTLRCSSQSGHNTVSWYQQALGQGPQFIFQYYREEENGRGNFPPRFSGLQFPNYSSELNVNALELDDSALYLCASSKRQGYGYTFGSGTRLTVV.

The genes are TRBV7-2 and TRBJ2-3, with 8 bases lining up with TRBD2. V was pared by 6 bases and J by 6 bases, with 11 bases of the junction left unmatched. CDR1 is SGHTA and CDR2 is FQGNSA in the germline V gene. The CDR3 loop spans 15 amino acids. CDR3 coding DNA: TGTGCCAGCAGTTGGCGAGCGGGAGAGGGGGATACGCAGTATTTT. Its protein product is CASSWRAGEGDTQYF.

The chain carries TRBV13 and TRBJ2-5, with TRBD2 matching over 12 bases. The CDR3 has 18 residues. V lost 5 bases and J lost 1; bases outside the gene matches: 11. The germline gives CDR1 PRHDT, CDR2 FYEKMQ (reference sequence). CDR3 sequence (DNA): TGTGCCAGCAGCATCACAGGAGGGACTAGCGGGCCCCAAGAGACCCAGTACTTC. The encoded protein is CASSITGGTSGPQETQYF.

The chain is built from TRBV30 and TRBJ2-7; 7 nucleotides line up with TRBD2. Germline CDR1 is GTSNPN and CDR2 is SVGIG (reference sequence). This CDR3 contains 11 residues. V trimming: 7 bases; J trimming: 6 bases; junction bases outside the gene matches: 6. The CDR3 here is CASAGFGEQYF. The CDR3 region has the DNA TGTGCCTCAGCGGGATTCGGCGAGCAGTACTTC.

This clone was detected a few times. The V gene is TRBV2, the J gene TRBJ2-5; perhaps TRBD1 as D (5 bases). Trimming shortened V by 4 bases and J by 2 bases, and 11 bases separated the two germline ends. Per germline, CDR1 SNHLY and CDR2 FYNNEI. The CDR3 has 14 amino acids. Here the CDR3 reads CASSGQSKQETQYF. In DNA form, the CDR3 reads TGTGCCAGCAGTGGACAGTCTAAGCAAGAGACCCAGTACTTC.

This chain joins TRBV5-6 and TRBJ2-7; D may be TRBD2 (6 bases). The CDR3 covers 15 residues. Germline assignment: CDR1 SGHDT and CDR2 YYEEEE. V lost 0 bases to trimming and J lost 0 bases, with 10 bases between them. CDR3 in DNA: TGTGCCAGCAGCTTGGTGCGGGATAGCTCCTACGAGCAGTACTTC. Encoded protein: CASSLVRDSSYEQYF.

The chain links TRBV12-5 to TRBJ2-2, with a possible D match to TRBD1 (5 bases). The CDR3 consists of 14 residues. The V gene's germline CDR1 is LGHNT and CDR2 FRNRAP. Trimming took off 7 bases at V and 0 bases at J, with 9 bases between the two ends. CDR3 sequence: CASEEQANTGELFF. The CDR3 nucleotides read TGTGCTAGTGAAGAACAGGCGAACACCGGGGAGCTGTTTTTT.